The clone carrying this T cell receptor beta chain was observed at least ten times. The target antigen is unknown. Trimming stripped 3 bases from V and 1 base from J, with 14 bases between. In germline, CDR1 is SGHRS, CDR2 YFSETQ. This CDR3 spans 16 amino acids. During its preparation, the TCRbeta library received unique molecular identifiers. TCRdb processed the PCR reads anew with MiXCR; each CDR3 protein has one entry. The table lists 400,000 to 550,000 distinct CDR3 sequences, roughly 10% of them singletons, with just over 2% in the top ten. The sample originates from a study of T-cell reconstitution after alpha-beta-depleted transplantation in children. Study-level results: Newly produced T cells mostly provided counts and TCRbeta diversity after one year, as hyperexpanded clones declined. Reports say that about two months after transplant, the alpha-beta T cells came out of several hundred graft clones that had expanded.

This TCR derives from a child aged 2-15 years with inherited bone marrow failure, due to receive a stem cell transplant. The specimen comprised PBMCs, sampled before TCRalphabeta/CD19-depleted stem cell transplant. The chain has TRBV5-1 and TRBJ2-4; no clear D gene. The CDR3 DNA sequence: TGCGCCAGCAGCTATACGTCACTTGGGGCCAAAAACATTCAGTACTTC. Encoded protein: CASSYTSLGAKNIQYF.